The 5 T cell receptor beta chains below were found in one sample sequenced in a study of CD8 T cells in ankylosing spondylitis (dated by TCRdb to 2016 to 2017). Study-wide findings and limitations: Blood from ankylosing spondylitis patients appeared to be characterized by a TCR beta motif made up of several highly homologous amino acid variants.

No antigen has been identified for these receptors. The library relied on 5' RACE. For sequencing, an Illumina HiSeq 2500 was employed. TCRdb handled the public reads itself, with Q25 trimming in fastp and clone calling in MiXCR, and kept productive beta chains. Under each unique CDR3 protein, matching rows form one entry showing the most common genes and DNA. The sample table records about 500,000 distinct CDR3 sequences; about an eighth of these occur just once. Together, the top ten hold almost 7% of the sample. The specimen sequenced was blood, either unsorted or a sorted T cell fraction (not recorded which). The origin of the receptors is a male donor with ankylosing spondylitis.

This clonotype was detected only a few times. The genes are TRBV3-1 and TRBJ2-7; D uncertain. The germline V gene encodes CDR1 LGHDT and CDR2 YNNKEL (reference sequence). Trimming removed 1 base from V and 1 base from J, with 8 bases in between. The CDR3 is 14 amino acids. For the CDR3, the DNA is TGTGCCAGCAGCCAAGGACGCCTTTCCTACGAGCAGTACTTC. It translates to CASSQGRLSYEQYF.

The CDR3 loop reads CASSLGTGSDEQFF. Here the CDR3 DNA reads TGCGCCAGCAGCTTGGGTACAGGGTCGGATGAGCAGTTCTTC. V is TRBV5-1 and J is TRBJ2-1; D is perhaps TRBD1 (6 bases). Trimming cost V 0 bases and J 8 bases, with 12 bases left between them. Per germline, CDR1 SGHRS and CDR2 YFSETQ. The CDR3 contains 14 residues.

The V and J genes are TRBV15 and TRBJ1-5, with D possibly TRBD1 on 6 matching bases. Germline V gene lookup returns CDR1 LNHNV and CDR2 YYDKDF (reference sequence). The CDR3 spans 14 residues. The ends were cut back, 9 bases at V and 1 base at J, with 13 bases in the middle. The CDR3 loop is CATHRGLSNQPQHF. CDR3 coding DNA: TGTGCCACTCATCGGGGGCTGAGCAATCAGCCCCAGCATTTT.

This clonotype turned up a few times. V is TRBV10-3 and J is TRBJ2-2; TRBD2 agrees at 13 bases. V lost 7 bases and J lost 0; bases outside the gene matches: 2. This CDR3 spans 16 amino acids. Germline V gene data show CDR1 as ENHRY and CDR2 as SYGVKD. CDR3 sequence (DNA): TGTGCCATCATAGGGACTAGCGGGACGAACACCGGGGAGCTGTTTTTT. It yields the protein CAIIGTSGTNTGELFF.

At least ten counts were recorded for this clonotype. The chain is built from TRBV24-1 and TRBJ2-1; TRBD2 agrees at 10 bases. Germline V gene sequence: CDR1 KGHDR, CDR2 SFDVKD. The CDR3 covers 16 residues. V dropped 4 bases and J dropped 4; count of bases not matched to a gene: 6. This CDR3 reads CATSDPSGSWYNEQFF. The DNA of the CDR3 is TGTGCCACCAGTGACCCTAGCGGGAGTTGGTACAATGAGCAGTTCTTC.